These T cell receptor beta chains were read from a single sample in a study of blood T cell repertoires in COVID-19. Profiling relied on immunoSEQ multiplex PCR, and the TCRdb table lists in-frame clones only, not all of them. The data hold 240,000 or so clones, with approximately 86% observed a single time. Sequencing used peripheral blood. These receptors were taken from a woman in her 30s with acute or convalescent COVID-19. Each CDR3 is given with its conserved first and last residue. The D gene is left open where the match is weak. The size field is filled for only some rows; it gives once, few, many or a size class.

length: 15; V: TRBV5-1; J: TRBJ2-5; size: -; D: TRBD2; DNA: TGCGCCAGCAGCTTCGGGCTAGCGGGTGGAGAGACCCAGTACTTC; CDR3: CASSFGLAGGETQYF
length: 17; V: TRBV11-3; J: TRBJ2-2; size: -; D: -; DNA: TGTGCCAGCAGCTTAGATCTTGGTCCAGGGAACACCGGGGAGCTGTTTTTT; CDR3: CASSLDLGPGNTGELFF
length: 12; V: TRBV15; J: TRBJ2-1; size: -; D: TRBD2; DNA: TGTGCCACCAGCGGACCCGGACTAGCGCAGTTCTTC; CDR3: CATSGPGLAQFF
length: 18; V: TRBV7-9; J: TRBJ1-1; size: few; D: TRBD1; DNA: TGTGCCAGCAGCCCCCACAGGGGCTTAGGTATTGGGCACACTGAAGCTTTCTTT; CDR3: CASSPHRGLGIGHTEAFF
length: 15; V: TRBV2; J: TRBJ1-2; size: -; D: -; DNA: TGTGCCAGCAGACAAACCAAGACACCTACCTATGGCTACACCTTC; CDR3: CASRQTKTPTYGYTF
length: 15; V: TRBV9; J: TRBJ1-3; size: -; D: -; DNA: TGTGCCAGCAGCGACACAGGGAGATCTGGAAACACCATATATTTT; CDR3: CASSDTGRSGNTIYF
length: 12; V: TRBV12-3/TRBV12-4; J: TRBJ2-1; size: -; D: TRBD2; DNA: TGTGCCAGCAGTCCCCAGCGGGATAGGCAGTTCTTC; CDR3: CASSPQRDRQFF
length: 16; V: TRBV30; J: TRBJ2-3; size: -; D: TRBD2; DNA: TGTGCCTGGAGTCCCCCGGGACTAGCGGTCACAGATACGCAGTATTTT; CDR3: CAWSPPGLAVTDTQYF
length: 15; V: TRBV6-5; J: TRBJ2-1; size: once; D: -; DNA: TGTGCCAGCACGCCAAGTGGGAGGCTGAAGAATGAGCAGTTCTTC; CDR3: CASTPSGRLKNEQFF
length: 13; V: TRBV27; J: TRBJ1-1; size: -; D: -; DNA: TGTGCCAGCAGTTTATCAACAGGTAGGGAAGCTTTCTTT; CDR3: CASSLSTGREAFF
length: 14; V: TRBV11-2; J: TRBJ1-1; size: -; D: -; DNA: TGTGCCAGCAGCTTAGGGACCTGGGGAGGGGAAGCTTTCTTT; CDR3: CASSLGTWGGEAFF
length: 16; V: TRBV19; J: TRBJ2-1; size: -; D: TRBD2; DNA: TGTGCCAGTAGTACCTCTAGCGGGAGGAGATACAATGAGCAGTTCTTC; CDR3: CASSTSSGRRYNEQFF
length: 15; V: TRBV19; J: TRBJ2-3; size: few; D: -; DNA: TGTGCCAGTAGTATAGGGACAGGGAGGGCAGATACGCAGTATTTT; CDR3: CASSIGTGRADTQYF
length: 12; V: TRBV30; J: TRBJ2-7; size: once; D: -; DNA: TGTGCCTGGAGGGCAAGCTCCTACGAGCAGTACTTC; CDR3: CAWRASSYEQYF
length: 16; V: TRBV24-1; J: TRBJ2-2; size: -; D: TRBD1; DNA: TGTGCCACCAGTGATCCCGCCGGGACAGGGGCCGGGGAGCTGTTTTTT; CDR3: CATSDPAGTGAGELFF
length: 14; V: TRBV9; J: TRBJ2-1; size: -; D: TRBD2; DNA: TGTGCCAGCAGCGTAGGCCCTGGACTAGCGGAGCAGTTCTTC; CDR3: CASSVGPGLAEQFF
length: 13; V: TRBV29-1; J: TRBJ1-2; size: -; D: -; DNA: TGCAGCGTTGAAGAGCAGGGCGCCGGTGGCTACACCTTC; CDR3: CSVEEQGAGGYTF
length: 16; V: TRBV11-1; J: TRBJ2-1; size: -; D: TRBD2; DNA: TGTGCCAGCAGCTTAGGGACTAGCGGGAGCCACAATGAGCAGTTCTTC; CDR3: CASSLGTSGSHNEQFF
length: 14; V: TRBV5-6; J: TRBJ1-2; size: -; D: -; DNA: TGTGCCAGCACCGTGCAGGGGCCTACCTATGGCTACACCTTC; CDR3: CASTVQGPTYGYTF
length: 18; V: TRBV4-2; J: TRBJ1-3; size: -; D: -; DNA: TGTGCCAGCAGCCAAGGAAACTGGGACTTTTTTTCTGGAAACACCATATATTTT; CDR3: CASSQGNWDFFSGNTIYF
length: 18; V: TRBV6-2/TRBV6-3; J: TRBJ1-2; size: once; D: TRBD1; DNA: TGTGCCAGCAGTTACCGTGGACAGGGCGCTTTCGGTAACTATGGCTACACCTTC; CDR3: CASSYRGQGAFGNYGYTF
length: 16; V: TRBV28; J: TRBJ2-1; size: -; D: -; DNA: TGTGCCAGCAGGACCCTTTCTGGGCCAGGGGAGAATGAGCAGTTCTTC; CDR3: CASRTLSGPGENEQFF
length: 14; V: TRBV27; J: TRBJ1-4; size: -; D: -; DNA: TGTGCCAGCAGTTTCCTTGCAACTAATGAAAAACTGTTTTTT; CDR3: CASSFLATNEKLFF
length: 16; V: TRBV5-6; J: TRBJ2-2; size: -; D: TRBD2; DNA: TGTGCCAGCAGCTTGGAGTTAGCGGGAGGAACCGGGGAGCTGTTTTTT; CDR3: CASSLELAGGTGELFF
length: 14; V: TRBV30; J: TRBJ2-2; size: once; D: -; DNA: TGTGCCTGGAGTACGAGGGCCGGTACCGGGGAGCTGTTTTTT; CDR3: CAWSTRAGTGELFF
length: 13; V: TRBV6-5; J: TRBJ2-1; size: once; D: TRBD2; DNA: TGTGCCATCTCGGCGGGAGGGCCACATGAGCAGTTCTTC; CDR3: CAISAGGPHEQFF
length: 16; V: TRBV6-1; J: TRBJ2-5; size: -; D: TRBD2; DNA: TGTGCCAGCAGTGACTTAGCGGGGGACGGCCAAGAGACCCAGTACTTC; CDR3: CASSDLAGDGQETQYF
length: 15; V: TRBV30; J: TRBJ1-3; size: -; D: -; DNA: TGTGCCTGGAGTGTATCCCGGGTACGTGGAAACACCATATATTTT; CDR3: CAWSVSRVRGNTIYF
length: 15; V: TRBV3-1/TRBV3-2; J: TRBJ1-1; size: -; D: -; DNA: TGTGCCAGCAGCCATGAACAGGGTGCTTGGACTGAAGCTTTCTTT; CDR3: CASSHEQGAWTEAFF
length: 16; V: TRBV5-4; J: TRBJ2-3; size: -; D: TRBD2; DNA: TGTGCCAGCAGCTCGGGACTAGCAGGTCGGACAGATACGCAGTATTTT; CDR3: CASSSGLAGRTDTQYF
length: 12; V: TRBV29-1; J: TRBJ2-5; size: -; D: -; DNA: TGCAGCGGAATAAGTCCGGGGGAGACCCAGTACTTC; CDR3: CSGISPGETQYF